Listed below are T cell receptor beta chains from one sample, sequenced in a study of T cell repertoires in cytomegalovirus infection. TCRdb re-called the reads through MiXCR, storing one row per CDR3 protein. The repertoire has around 340,000 distinct CDR3 sequences, around 29% of them found once; the top ten carry 20%. No cognate antigen is known for these TCRs. The source was cultured PBMCs, collected from culture after CMV antigen stimulation. Source of these receptors: a human donor in good health (CMV status not recorded). Some clones in this sample may be carry-over from other donors' samples. Both conserved end residues are part of each CDR3. The D gene is left open where the match is weak. Clone size is stated in some rows and not others, as once, few, many or a class when expanded.

cdr3_nt | cdr3_aa | v_call | d_call | j_call | clone_size
TGTGCCAGCAGCAATAGCGGGAGCGGCACCGGGGAGCTGTTTTTT | CASSNSGSGTGELFF | TRBV7-2 | TRBD2 | TRBJ2-2 | NA
TGTGCCAGCAGTTTATGGTTAGCGGGGGCCTACAATGAGCAGTTCTTC | CASSLWLAGAYNEQFF | TRBV27 | TRBD2 | TRBJ2-1 | many
TGCAGTGCTAGAAGTGGCAGGCAAGGTGGGGCCAACGTCCTGACTTTC | CSARSGRQGGANVLTF | TRBV20-1 | NA | TRBJ2-6 | NA
TGTGCCAGCAGCCATGGTACTCACGAAGCTTTCTTT | CASSHGTHEAFF | TRBV3-1 | NA | TRBJ1-1 | few
TGTGCCAGCAGGTCCCGGGACAGTACCTACGAGCAGTACTTC | CASRSRDSTYEQYF | TRBV7-8 | TRBD1 | TRBJ2-7 | few
TGTGCCAGCAGTGCCGGAGGGCGTCTGGCAGATACGCAGTATTTT | CASSAGGRLADTQYF | TRBV12-3/TRBV12-4 | NA | TRBJ2-3 | NA
TGTGCCAGCAGCCCCGCCAGCTTCTCCTACGAGCAGTACTTC | CASSPASFSYEQYF | TRBV7-9 | NA | TRBJ2-7 | few
TGTGCCAGCAGCCAAGGGACAGGGGCTACAGATACGCAGTATTTT | CASSQGTGATDTQYF | TRBV7-3 | TRBD1 | TRBJ2-3 | NA
TGTGCCAGCAGTGTGTGGGGGACAGTAGAGACCCAGTACTTC | CASSVWGTVETQYF | TRBV6-1 | TRBD1 | TRBJ2-5 | NA
TGTGCCAGCAGTCCCGACAGAGGGACCAATCAGCCCCAGCATTTT | CASSPDRGTNQPQHF | TRBV27 | NA | TRBJ1-5 | NA
TGTGCCAGCAGCTTAGGCTCCATGCAGCCCCAGCATTTT | CASSLGSMQPQHF | TRBV7-6 | NA | TRBJ1-5 | few
TGTGCCAGCAGTGTCGGGGACTCCTTGGAGACCCAGTACTTC | CASSVGDSLETQYF | TRBV28 | NA | TRBJ2-5 | few
TGTGCCAGCACCTCCGTGCAGGGAAGGAATGAGCAGTTCTTC | CASTSVQGRNEQFF | TRBV6-5 | NA | TRBJ2-1 | few
TGTGCCAGCAGTTTCAGCGGGAGCAGGTCCTACGAGCAGTACTTC | CASSFSGSRSYEQYF | TRBV27 | TRBD2 | TRBJ2-7 | NA
TGTGCCAGCAGTTCGTCAACCCCCTCCGGCGGGGAGCTGTTTTTT | CASSSSTPSGGELFF | TRBV12-3/TRBV12-4 | NA | TRBJ2-2 | NA
TGTGCCAGCAGAGGCGAGGGAAGGGGGACACCCCTCCACTTT | CASRGEGRGTPLHF | TRBV6-4 | NA | TRBJ1-6 | NA
TGTGCCAGCAGCTTAATCGCAATGAACACTGAAGCTTTCTTT | CASSLIAMNTEAFF | TRBV7-2 | NA | TRBJ1-1 | NA
TGCCGGAACCCAGGGCGGATAAACTATGGCTACACCTTC | CRNPGRINYGYTF | TRBV12-5 | NA | TRBJ1-2 | NA
TGTGCCAGCAGCGCGGGACAGGGGGGCAATCAGCCCCAGCATTTT | CASSAGQGGNQPQHF | TRBV9 | TRBD1 | TRBJ1-5 | NA
TGTGCCAGCAGTTCCGGACAGGGGGCGGGTAGCTACACCTTC | CASSSGQGAGSYTF | TRBV6-5 | TRBD1 | TRBJ1-2 | NA
TGTGCCAGCAGTGAACTAGCGGGGGGGCTGTACAATGAGCAGTTCTTC | CASSELAGGLYNEQFF | TRBV6-5 | TRBD2 | TRBJ2-1 | NA
TGTGCCACCAGTGGGGCAGTGGGTCGCACAGATACGCAGTATTTT | CATSGAVGRTDTQYF | TRBV24-1 | NA | TRBJ2-3 | NA